Each of the 12 T cell receptor beta chains below was sequenced from the same sample in a study of T-cell memory formation after mild COVID-19. Each CDR3 protein gets one entry after TCRdb re-called the 5' RACE reads with MiXCR. Among about 350,000 distinct CDR3 sequences listed, roughly an eighth were seen once. Sequencing used PBMCs or a T cell subset sorted from them (not recorded which). The receptors here all came from a man between 18 and 29 years old who had mild COVID-19 (a few samples of this study predate the infection). Cell type and time point are not known.

This chain uses TRBV7-2 with TRBJ1-5, with TRBD1 matching 8 bases. Unmatched junction bases numbered 5, after V lost 3 bases and J lost 7 bases. Germline V gene lookup returns CDR1 SGHTA and CDR2 FQGNSA. The length of the CDR3 is 14 residues. CDR3 nucleotide sequence: TGTGCCAGCAGCTTCGGACAGGGAGGGCAGCCCCAGCATTTT. Amino acid sequence: CASSFGQGGQPQHF. Based on the CDR3 plus reference TRBV7-2 and TRBJ1-5, the full variable domain is GAGVSQSPSNKVTEKGKDVELRCDPISGHTALYWYRQSLGQGLEFLIYFQGNSAPDKSGLPSDRFSAERTGGSVSTLTIQRTQQEDSAVYLCASSFGQGGQPQHFGDGTRLSIL.

The rearrangement uses TRBV12-3 or TRBV12-4 and TRBJ1-3, with a tentative D call TRBD1 (6 bases). Trimming shortened V by 3 bases and J by 4 bases, and 10 bases separated the two germline ends. The CDR3 sequence is 14 residues long. This CDR3 is CASSFPDRGNTIYF. The CDR3 nucleotides are TGTGCCAGCAGTTTTCCCGACAGGGGAAACACCATATATTTT.

The J gene is TRBJ2-1, the V gene TRBV12-3 or TRBV12-4, with 10 bases lining up with TRBD2. With 5 bases clipped from V and 12 bases from J, the junction kept 4 bases outside the gene matches. The CDR3 has 12 residues. CDR3 DNA: TGTGCCAGCAGTCAAGCGGGGGGGTCGCAGTTCTTC. Protein sequence: CASSQAGGSQFF.

This clonotype was found a few times. The chain recombines TRBV7-9 with TRBJ2-3; 8 bases align to TRBD1. The CDR3 extends over 15 amino acids. Germline lookup yields CDR1 SEHNR and CDR2 FQNEAQ (reference sequence). V shed 4 bases, J shed 1 base, and the junction held 4 bases outside the gene matches. Written as DNA, the CDR3 is TGTGCCAGCAGCTCGGACAGGGCTGGCACAGATACGCAGTATTTT. This sequence encodes CASSSDRAGTDTQYF.

This clonotype was counted a single time. The chain employs TRBV7-2 and TRBJ2-2; D is tentatively TRBD1 or TRBD2 (6 bases each). The CDR3 covers 19 residues. The V end lost 1 base, the J end lost 3 bases, and 21 bases lay between the germline ends. Germline V CDR1 and CDR2: SGHTA, FQGNSA. CDR3 residues: CASSLVLAWGPPDTGELFF. For the CDR3, the DNA is TGTGCCAGCAGCTTAGTTCTAGCGTGGGGGCCACCCGACACCGGGGAGCTGTTTTTT.

This clonotype has just a few counts. This chain connects TRBV4-2 to TRBJ2-2, with 8 bases identical to TRBD1. This CDR3 contains 16 residues. Germline CDR1 LGHNA, CDR2 YNFKEQ. With V trimmed by 5 bases and J by 6 bases, 11 bases remained unmatched. CDR3 sequence reads: CASSARTGTGAGELFF. The CDR3, as DNA: TGTGCCAGCAGCGCCCGGACCGGGACAGGCGCCGGGGAGCTGTTTTTT.

J is TRBJ2-2 and V is TRBV29-1; D unresolved. Germline V CDR1 and CDR2: SQVTM, ANQGSEA. Trimming pared 6 bases from V and 6 bases from J, leaving 14 bases between. The CDR3 totals 13 residues. Here the CDR3 reads CSVLAGEAGELFF. CDR3 coding DNA: TGCAGCGTGCTTGCCGGCGAGGCCGGGGAGCTGTTTTTT.

Only a few counts were recorded for this clonotype. The rearrangement uses TRBV28 and TRBJ2-3; D is possibly TRBD2 (6 bases). V lost 5 bases, J lost 1 base, and 13 bases lay in between. The CDR3 length is 15 residues. CDR1 is MDHEN, CDR2 SYDVKM, per germline. The CDR3 nucleotides are TGTGCCAGCAGTCCCCGGGGAGGAGGCACAGATACGCAGTATTTT. Translation: CASSPRGGGTDTQYF. Based on the CDR3 plus reference TRBV28 and TRBJ2-3, the full variable domain is DVKVTQSSRYLVKRTGEKVFLECVQDMDHENMFWYRQDPGLGLRLIYFSYDVKMKEKGDIPEGYSVSREKKERFSLILESASTNQTSMYLCASSPRGGGTDTQYFGPGTRLTVL.

Ten or more counts support this clonotype. The rearrangement uses TRBV27 and TRBJ2-3; 10 bases map to TRBD2. V was clipped by 5 bases and J by 4 bases; unmatched bases: 12. The CDR3 consists of 17 residues. Germline CDR1 reads MNHEY; CDR2 reads SMNVEV (reference sequence). The CDR3 protein is CASSTGSGGARADTQYF. The CDR3, as DNA: TGTGCCAGCAGTACCGGGAGCGGGGGGGCCAGGGCAGATACGCAGTATTTT.

This clonotype showed up many times. The chain links TRBV2 to TRBJ1-5, with D maybe TRBD1 (5 bases). The length of the CDR3 is 14 residues. The V and J ends lost 3 bases and 0 bases respectively, with 6 bases between them. Germline CDR1 is SNHLY and CDR2 is FYNNEI. The CDR3 bases are TGTGCCAGCAGTGACAGGGATAGCAATCAGCCCCAGCATTTT. Translating gives CASSDRDSNQPQHF.

This clonotype was detected a few times. This chain's CDR3 is CASSYSTPPPYNEQFF. DNA of the CDR3: TGTGCCAGCAGTTACTCGACGCCACCCCCCTACAATGAGCAGTTCTTC. The chain combines TRBV6-6 with TRBJ2-1; no firm D call. Germline CDR1 is MNHNY and CDR2 is SVGAGI (reference sequence). The CDR3 runs to 16 residues. The germline V and J ends were trimmed by 0 bases and 2 bases, with 11 bases remaining between them.

This chain joins TRBV9 and TRBJ2-3, with 11 bases lining up with TRBD2. CDR3 length equals 17 residues. J gave up 1 base and V 2 bases, and 6 bases lay outside the gene matches. The V gene's germline CDR1 is SGDLS and CDR2 YYNGEE. The CDR3: CASSVVSGGAGTDTQYF. In DNA form, the CDR3 reads TGTGCCAGCAGCGTGGTTAGCGGGGGGGCTGGCACAGATACGCAGTATTTT.